The clone carrying this T cell receptor beta chain was seen a few times. Antigen unknown. The data belong to a study of identical twins. Whole-study findings and limits: Out-of-frame alpha sequences shared between twins exhibited an excess of low generation probability.

TCRdb called the 5' RACE reads again in MiXCR, with one record for every CDR3 protein. Seen here are 400,000 to 650,000 distinct CDR3 sequences, 20% to 25% observed once, and the top ten hold around 1%. The sample was also reused in another study, on T cells expressing NK-cell markers. In that study: Clones of NKG2C+ T cells that had expanded were of unclear HCMV specificity.

The sample taken for sequencing was CD4+ T cells sorted from blood. This TCR was sampled from a woman between 18 and 29 years old in good health.

CDR3 residues: CASSLRPGGNQPQHF. The CDR3 nucleotides read TGCGCCAGCAGCTTGAGGCCAGGGGGCAATCAGCCCCAGCATTTT. The chain is built from TRBV5-1 and TRBJ1-5; D may be TRBD1 (6 bases). This CDR3 comprises 15 residues. Germline CDR1 is SGHRS and CDR2 is YFSETQ. V gave up 1 base and J gave up 2 bases, with 10 bases separating them.